Shown below are 11 T cell receptor beta chains from a single sample sequenced in a study of blood T cells in healthy people across ages. Together with a sample-barcoded 5' primer, a J-beta primer mix was included in a second PCR lasting about 7 to 11 cycles. From the 5' RACE reads, TCRdb called clonotypes with MiXCR, one entry per CDR3 protein. In the table there are hundreds of thousands of distinct CDR3 sequences, over 40% of which are singletons. Input material: blood. Source of these receptors: a woman of 80 years or more in good health.

The CDR3 protein is CASSLEPGGSSGANVLTF. Written as DNA, the CDR3 is TGCGCCAGCAGCTTGGAGCCAGGGGGATCTTCTGGGGCCAACGTCCTGACTTTC. This rearrangement joins TRBV5-1 to TRBJ2-6, with 7 positions matching TRBD1. The CDR3 totals 18 residues. From germline, CDR1 is SGHRS and CDR2 YFSETQ. After removal of 0 bases from V and 1 base from J, the junction contained 7 bases not matched to a gene.

This chain uses TRBV2 with TRBJ1-5; 9 bases are a match to TRBD1. V dropped 6 bases and J dropped 5; count of bases not matched to a gene: 5. This CDR3 contains 14 residues. Germline V gene data show CDR1 as SNHLY and CDR2 as FYNNEI. CDR3 nucleotide sequence: TGTGCCAGCAGCCGGGACAGGGAATATCAGCCCCAGCATTTT. This sequence encodes CASSRDREYQPQHF. Based on the CDR3 plus reference TRBV2 and TRBJ1-5, the full variable domain is EPEVTQTPSHQVTQMGQEVILRCVPISNHLYFYWYRQILGQKVEFLVSFYNNEISEKSEIFDDQFSVERPDGSNFTLKIRSTKLEDSAMYFCASSRDREYQPQHFGDGTRLSIL.

This clonotype was detected many times. CDR3 sequence (DNA): TGCGCCAGCAGCTTGGCTCTTTTCCTAGCGGGATACAATGAGCAGTTCTTC. Amino acids: CASSLALFLAGYNEQFF. The gene calls are TRBV5-1 and TRBJ2-1, with TRBD2 matching over 9 bases. The CDR3 is made up of 17 amino acids. Germline V gene lookup returns CDR1 SGHRS and CDR2 YFSETQ. V was pared by 0 bases and J by 4 bases, with 8 bases of the junction left unmatched. The entire variable domain, with the rest obtained from reference TRBV5-1 and TRBJ2-1, is as follows: KAGVTQTPRYLIKTRGQQVTLSCSPISGHRSVSWYQQTPGQGLQFLFEYFSETQRNKGNFPGRFSGRQFSNSRSEMNVSTLELGDSALYLCASSLALFLAGYNEQFFGPGTRLTVL.

The gene calls are TRBV18 and TRBJ1-1; 8 nucleotides agree with TRBD1. Germline trimming cut 4 bases from V and 4 bases from J; bases unmatched to any gene: 8. The CDR3 has 15 amino acids. The germline CDR1 and CDR2 sequences are KGHSH and LQKENI. In nucleotides, the CDR3 is TGTGCCAGCTCACTTCCCGGACAGGGCCTCACTGAAGCTTTCTTT. It specifies CASSLPGQGLTEAFF.

This clonotype showed up just a few times. The rearrangement joins TRBV7-2 to TRBJ1-5; 7 positions match TRBD1. V was clipped by 1 base and J by 7 bases; unmatched bases: 7. CDR3 length equals 15 residues. CDR1 is SGHTA and CDR2 is FQGNSA in the germline V gene. CDR3 in amino acids: CASSLVTGTGQPQHF. DNA of the CDR3: TGTGCCAGCAGCTTAGTGACAGGGACGGGACAGCCCCAGCATTTT.

Turning to this clonotype: Its ends do not fully match the called genes, so a read error is possible. The rearrangement uses TRBV20-1 and TRBJ2-1; 7 bases fit TRBD1. Gene TRBJ2-7 matches the end of the DNA better, so the J call may be wrong. CDR1 is DFQATT and CDR2 is SNEGSKA in the germline V gene (reference sequence). The length of the CDR3 is 15 residues. This CDR3 is CSVRRGRSSYNEQYF. The CDR3 region has the DNA TGCAGTGTTAGAAGGGGGCGGAGCTCCTACAATGAGCAGTACTTC.

There are a few counts of this clonotype. This CDR3 reads CASSVDRNQPQHF. The CDR3, as DNA: TGTGCCAGCAGCGTGGACCGAAATCAGCCCCAGCATTTT. The chain has TRBV11-2 and TRBJ1-5; D is undetermined. The V end lost 5 bases, the J end lost 4 bases, and 9 bases lay between the germline ends. Germline lookup yields CDR1 SGHAT and CDR2 FQNNGV. The CDR3 totals 13 residues.

This clonotype was seen ten or more times. The chain joins TRBV20-1 to TRBJ2-5; D gene ambiguous. The CDR3 covers 14 residues. Germline CDR1 DFQATT, CDR2 SNEGSKA (reference sequence). Trimming shortened V by 5 bases and J by 1 base, and 14 bases separated the two germline ends. The CDR3 sequence is CSASETGFQETQYF. DNA of the CDR3: TGCAGTGCTTCTGAGACCGGCTTCCAAGAGACCCAGTACTTC.

Many counts were recorded for this clonotype. The V and J genes are TRBV5-1 and TRBJ2-1; D is possibly TRBD1 (5 bases). V lost 2 bases to trimming and J lost 7 bases, with 7 bases between them. The CDR3 spans 12 residues. The germline V gene has CDR1 SGHRS and CDR2 YFSETQ. The CDR3 DNA is TGCGCCAGCAGCTTTAAGGGGAATGAGCAGTTCTTC. Translating gives CASSFKGNEQFF.

Details on this clonotype: A much bigger clone sits one base away, suggesting this may be a read error. The chain recombines TRBV9 with TRBJ2-7; TRBD1 matches at 7 bases. In germline, CDR1 is SGDLS, CDR2 YYNGEE. The CDR3 runs 15 residues. The ends lost 3 bases at V and 2 bases at J; junction bases unmatched: 8. This CDR3 is CASSALGDRAYEQYF. CDR3 coding DNA: TGTGCCAGCAGCGCATTGGGTGACAGGGCCTACGAGCAGTACTTC. The full variable domain, rest sourced from reference TRBV9 and TRBJ2-7, is DSGVTQTPKHLITATGQRVTLRCSPRSGDLSVYWYQQSLDQGLQFLIQYYNGEERAKGNILERFSAQQFPDLHSELNLSSLELGDSALYFCASSALGDRAYEQYFGPGTRLTVT.

This clonotype was seen a handful of times. A much larger clone is a single base away; this may be a read error. CDR3 nucleotides: TGTGCCAGCAGCTTAGCGGGAGGGCCGGCGAATGAGCAGTACTTC. This sequence encodes CASSLAGGPANEQYF. V is TRBV7-2 and J is TRBJ2-5; 7 bases line up with TRBD2. Per germline, CDR1 SGHTA and CDR2 FQGNSA. The ends lost 0 bases at V and 11 bases at J; junction bases unmatched: 12. This CDR3 has 15 residues.